Detailed here is one TCR beta chain. This receptor's antigen is unknown. A much more abundant neighbour one base away suggests this may be a read error. For sequencing of the TCRbeta CDR3 region, genomic DNA was extracted from the sorted cells. The immunoSEQ Assay was used for sequencing of TCRbeta CDR3 regions. TCRdb took this table from immuneACCESS and kept in-frame rearrangements with V and J called. Such tables lack part of the clones; where checked against another copy, unresolved V genes explain under half of the gap, and the rest is unexplained. The sample table shows around 55,000 clones, and approximately 80% are seen once. The top ten constitute around 5.9% of the sample. This entry is derived from a study of OX40 agonist ivuxolimab in advanced cancers. Some background on the complete study: Ivuxolimab was a fully human IgG2 agonistic monoclonal antibody targeting the costimulatory receptor OX40 (CD134). Intravenous ivuxolimab was administered to patients every 2 weeks at six dose levels: 0.01, 0.1, 0.3, 1.5, 3 and 10 mg/kg. Of the roughly 52 dose-escalation patients, hepatocellular carcinoma was present in roughly 19, melanoma in approximately 15, renal cell carcinoma in 9 and head and neck cancer in 9. The dose-escalation cohort was 82.7% male with a mean age of about 54 years, ranging from 23 to 79. Prior anti-PD-1, anti-PD-L1 or anti-CTLA-4 therapy was permitted, and approximately 39% of dose-escalation patients had received checkpoint inhibitors. Partial responses were achieved by three dose-escalation patients, of whom one had hepatocellular carcinoma and two had cutaneous melanoma. Peripheral TCRbeta sequencing was intended to test whether TCR sequence diversity was altered and clonal T-cell expansion was caused by ivuxolimab. The paper covers the monotherapy dose-escalation part of the phase I ivuxolimab trial, which included N ≈ 57 patients. Findings and caveats that apply to the study as a whole: At doses from 0.1 to 3.0 mg/kg, clonal expansion was seen in both CD4+ and CD8+ blood T cells between baseline and week 6. Low levels of normalized T-cell clonal expansion were also seen in some nonresponding patients. Which antigens the clonally expanded peripheral T cells were specific for was not determined. In partial responders in the 0.1-3.0 mg/kg groups, normalized peripheral clonal expansion was found to be among the lowest, especially among CD8+ T cells. After ivuxolimab, CD8+ T cells had more expanded clones than CD4+ T cells on average.

Deletion took 0 bases off V and 0 bases off J, with a span of 7 bases between the germline ends. According to the germline V gene, CDR1 reads SGHRS and CDR2 reads YFSETQ. The CDR3 spans 15 residues, from the cysteine through the phenylalanine. The CDR3 DNA has 45 bases and is translated from base 1. Patients with autoimmune disease history or receiving systemic immunosuppression were excluded from the trial. Peripheral blood for TCR sequencing was collected from all dose cohorts at baseline, on cycle 4 day 1, and on cycle 7 day 1. The samples were taken from a phase I, first-in-human, multicenter, open-label dose-escalation trial of ivuxolimab. Adults with locally advanced or metastatic melanoma, renal cell, hepatocellular, or head and neck squamous cell carcinoma were enrolled in the trial. Before TCR sequencing, CD4+ and CD8+ T cells were separately sorted from peripheral blood.

The sample here was CD4+ or CD8+ T cells sorted from blood, taken in a trial of the OX40 agonist ivuxolimab. This TCR was sampled from an adult with an advanced solid tumor such as melanoma, head and neck, liver or kidney cancer. The receptor chain draws on TRBV5-1 and TRBJ1-3, with the D gene uncertain. Read as DNA, the sequence is TGCGCCAGCAGCTTGGCCGGGAGCTCTGGAAACACCATATATTTT. Its translation reads: CASSLAGSSGNTIYF.